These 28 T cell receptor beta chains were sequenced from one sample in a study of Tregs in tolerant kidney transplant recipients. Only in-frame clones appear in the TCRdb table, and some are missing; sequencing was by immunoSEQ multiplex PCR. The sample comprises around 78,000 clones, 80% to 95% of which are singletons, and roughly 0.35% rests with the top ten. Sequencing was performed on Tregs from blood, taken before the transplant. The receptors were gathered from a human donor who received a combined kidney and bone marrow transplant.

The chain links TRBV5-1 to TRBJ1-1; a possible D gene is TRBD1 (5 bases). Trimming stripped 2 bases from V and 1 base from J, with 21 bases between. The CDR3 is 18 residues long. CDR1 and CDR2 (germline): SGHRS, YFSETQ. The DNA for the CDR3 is TGCGCCAGCAGCTTTCAGGGAGGGACTGTTCTGCCGAACACTGAAGCTTTCTTT. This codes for CASSFQGGTVLPNTEAFF.

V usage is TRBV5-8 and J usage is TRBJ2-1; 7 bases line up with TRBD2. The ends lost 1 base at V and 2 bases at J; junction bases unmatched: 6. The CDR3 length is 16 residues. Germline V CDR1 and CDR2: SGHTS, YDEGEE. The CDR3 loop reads CASSLLGLAAYNEQFF. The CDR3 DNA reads TGTGCCAGCAGCTTGCTCGGGCTAGCGGCCTACAATGAGCAGTTCTTC.

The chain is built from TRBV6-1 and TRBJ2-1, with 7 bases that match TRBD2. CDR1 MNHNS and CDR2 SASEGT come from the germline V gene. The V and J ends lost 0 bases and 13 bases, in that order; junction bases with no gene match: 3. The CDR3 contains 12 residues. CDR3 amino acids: CASSEAGGSQFF. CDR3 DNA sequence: TGTGCCAGCAGTGAAGCCGGGGGGAGCCAGTTCTTC.

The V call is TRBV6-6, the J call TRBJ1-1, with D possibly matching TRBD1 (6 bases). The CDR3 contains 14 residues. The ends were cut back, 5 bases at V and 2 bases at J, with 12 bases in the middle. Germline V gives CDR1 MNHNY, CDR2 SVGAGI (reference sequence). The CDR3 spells CASSQQGSNTEAFF. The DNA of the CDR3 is TGTGCCAGCAGTCAACAGGGAAGCAACACTGAAGCTTTCTTT.

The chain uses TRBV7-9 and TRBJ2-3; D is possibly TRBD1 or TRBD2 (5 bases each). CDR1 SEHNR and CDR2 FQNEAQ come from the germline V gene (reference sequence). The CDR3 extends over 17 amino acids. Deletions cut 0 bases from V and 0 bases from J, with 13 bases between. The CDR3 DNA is TGTGCCAGCAGCTTAGCGCTGGGTGGGGGAAGCACAGATACGCAGTATTTT. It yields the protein CASSLALGGGSTDTQYF.

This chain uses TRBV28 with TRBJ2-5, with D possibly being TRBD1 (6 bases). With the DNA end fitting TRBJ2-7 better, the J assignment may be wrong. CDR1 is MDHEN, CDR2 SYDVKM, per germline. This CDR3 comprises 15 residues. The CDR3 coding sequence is TGTGCCAGCAGCCACGAGACAGGACGCTCCTACGAGCAGTACTTC. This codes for CASSHETGRSYEQYF.

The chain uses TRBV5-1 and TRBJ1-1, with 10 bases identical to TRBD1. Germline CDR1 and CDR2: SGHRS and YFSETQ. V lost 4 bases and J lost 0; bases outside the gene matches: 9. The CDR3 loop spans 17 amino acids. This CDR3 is CASSGDRGAPMNTEAFF. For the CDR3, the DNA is TGCGCCAGCAGCGGGGACAGGGGAGCTCCGATGAACACTGAAGCTTTCTTT.

The CDR3 reads CASSEPGQPYSPLHF. The CDR3 DNA sequence: TGTGCCAGCAGCGAACCGGGACAGCCATATTCACCCCTCCACTTT. The J gene is TRBJ1-6, the V gene TRBV5-4, with TRBD1 identical over 7 bases. J was trimmed by 8 bases and V by 4 bases; bases with no gene match: 9. This CDR3 region has 15 residues. Germline values: CDR1 SGHNT, CDR2 YYREEE (reference sequence). Full variable domain (outside the CDR3, taken from reference TRBV5-4 and TRBJ1-6): ETGVTQSPTHLIKTRGQQVTLRCSSQSGHNTVSWYQQALGQGPQFIFQYYREEENGRGNFPPRFSGLQFPNYSSELNVNALELDDSALYLCASSEPGQPYSPLHFGNGTRLTVT.

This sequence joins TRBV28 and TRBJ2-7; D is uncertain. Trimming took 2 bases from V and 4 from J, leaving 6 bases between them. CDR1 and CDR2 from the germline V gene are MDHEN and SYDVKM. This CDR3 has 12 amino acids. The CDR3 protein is CASSLGLYEQYF. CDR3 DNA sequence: TGTGCCAGCAGTTTAGGTTTGTACGAGCAGTACTTC. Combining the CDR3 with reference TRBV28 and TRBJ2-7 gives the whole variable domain DVKVTQSSRYLVKRTGEKVFLECVQDMDHENMFWYRQDPGLGLRLIYFSYDVKMKEKGDIPEGYSVSREKKERFSLILESASTNQTSMYLCASSLGLYEQYFGPGTRLTVT.

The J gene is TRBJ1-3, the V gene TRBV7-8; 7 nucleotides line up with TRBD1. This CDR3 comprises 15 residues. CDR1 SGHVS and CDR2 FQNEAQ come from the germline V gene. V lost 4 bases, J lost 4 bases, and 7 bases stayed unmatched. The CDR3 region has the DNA TGTGCCAGCAGCTCCATCGGACAGGTCGGAAACACCATATATTTT. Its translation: CASSSIGQVGNTIYF.

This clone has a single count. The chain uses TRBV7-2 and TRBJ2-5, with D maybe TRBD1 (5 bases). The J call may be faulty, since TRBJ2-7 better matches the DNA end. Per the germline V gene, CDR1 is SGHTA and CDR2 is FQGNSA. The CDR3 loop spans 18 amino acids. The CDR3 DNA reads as TGTGCCAGCACCCCAGATCAGGCAGGGATAACCTCTACCTACGAGCAGTACTTC. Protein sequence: CASTPDQAGITSTYEQYF.

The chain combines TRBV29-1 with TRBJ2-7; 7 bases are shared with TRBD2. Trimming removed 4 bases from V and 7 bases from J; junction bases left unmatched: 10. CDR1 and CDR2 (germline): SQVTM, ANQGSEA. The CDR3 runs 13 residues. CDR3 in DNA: TGCAGCGTTGGGCGGGAGCTTTTGGGGGAGCAGTACTTC. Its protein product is CSVGRELLGEQYF.

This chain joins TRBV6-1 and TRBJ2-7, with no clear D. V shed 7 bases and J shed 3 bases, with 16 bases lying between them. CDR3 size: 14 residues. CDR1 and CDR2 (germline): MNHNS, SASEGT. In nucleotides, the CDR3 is TGTGCCAGCACAGTAACCCAAGGCTTCTACGAGCAGTACTTC. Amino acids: CASTVTQGFYEQYF.

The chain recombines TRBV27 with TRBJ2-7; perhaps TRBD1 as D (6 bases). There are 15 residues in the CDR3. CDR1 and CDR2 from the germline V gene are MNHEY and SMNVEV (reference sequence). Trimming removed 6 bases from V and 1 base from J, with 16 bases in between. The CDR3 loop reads CASSTLGTLSYEQYF. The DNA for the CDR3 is TGTGCCAGCAGCACACTCGGGACATTGTCCTACGAGCAGTACTTC.

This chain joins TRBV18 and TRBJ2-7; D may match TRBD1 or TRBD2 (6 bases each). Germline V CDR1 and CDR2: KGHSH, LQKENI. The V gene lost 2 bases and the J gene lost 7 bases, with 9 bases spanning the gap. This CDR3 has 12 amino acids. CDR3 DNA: TGTGCCAGCTCACCAATAGGGGGGGAGCAGTACTTC. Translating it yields CASSPIGGEQYF.

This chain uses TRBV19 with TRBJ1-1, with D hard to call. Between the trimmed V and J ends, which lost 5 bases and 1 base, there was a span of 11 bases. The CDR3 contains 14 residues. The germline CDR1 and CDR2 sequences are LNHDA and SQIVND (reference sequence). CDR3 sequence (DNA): TGTGCCAGTAGTGGAGACTCCCGGAACACTGAAGCTTTCTTT. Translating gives CASSGDSRNTEAFF.

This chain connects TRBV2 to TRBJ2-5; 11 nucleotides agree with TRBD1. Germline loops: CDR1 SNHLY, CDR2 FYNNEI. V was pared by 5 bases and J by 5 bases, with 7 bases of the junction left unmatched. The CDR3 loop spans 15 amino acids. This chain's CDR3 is CASSRDRGSQETQYF. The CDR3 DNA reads TGTGCCAGCAGTCGGGACAGGGGGTCCCAGGAGACCCAGTACTTC.

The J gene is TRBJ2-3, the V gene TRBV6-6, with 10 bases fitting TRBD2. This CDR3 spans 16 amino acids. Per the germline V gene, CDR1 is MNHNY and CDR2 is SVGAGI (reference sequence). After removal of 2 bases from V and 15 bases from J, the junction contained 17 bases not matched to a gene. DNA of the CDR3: TGTGCCAGCAGTTACACAGCGGGAGGGCCGAAGATGGGTACATATTTT. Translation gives CASSYTAGGPKMGTYF.

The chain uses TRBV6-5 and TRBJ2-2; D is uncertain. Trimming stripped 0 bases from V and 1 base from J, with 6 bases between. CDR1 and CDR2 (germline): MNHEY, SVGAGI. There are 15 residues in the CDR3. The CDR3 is CASSYSSENTGELFF. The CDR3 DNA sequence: TGTGCCAGCAGTTACTCTTCAGAGAACACCGGGGAGCTGTTTTTT.

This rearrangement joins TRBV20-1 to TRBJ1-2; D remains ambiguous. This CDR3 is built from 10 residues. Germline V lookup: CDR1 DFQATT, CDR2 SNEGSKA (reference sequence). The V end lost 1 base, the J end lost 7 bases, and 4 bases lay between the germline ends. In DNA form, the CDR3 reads TGCAGTGCTAGAGCCCCTGGCTACACCTTC. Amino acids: CSARAPGYTF.

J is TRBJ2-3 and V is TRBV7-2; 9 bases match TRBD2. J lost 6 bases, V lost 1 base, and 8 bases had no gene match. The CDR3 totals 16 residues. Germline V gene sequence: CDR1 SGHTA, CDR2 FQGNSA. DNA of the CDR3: TGTGCCAGCAGCTTAGTCAGTGCGGGAGGGAGGGATACGCAGTATTTT. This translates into CASSLVSAGGRDTQYF.

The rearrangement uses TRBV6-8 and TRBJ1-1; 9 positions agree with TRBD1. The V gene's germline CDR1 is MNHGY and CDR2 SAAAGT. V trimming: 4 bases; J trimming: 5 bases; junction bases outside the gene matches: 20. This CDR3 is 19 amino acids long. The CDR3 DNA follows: TGTGCCAGCAGTTCCCTTTTGGGACAGGGCCGAGGGTATTGGACTGAAGCTTTCTTT. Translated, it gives CASSSLLGQGRGYWTEAFF.

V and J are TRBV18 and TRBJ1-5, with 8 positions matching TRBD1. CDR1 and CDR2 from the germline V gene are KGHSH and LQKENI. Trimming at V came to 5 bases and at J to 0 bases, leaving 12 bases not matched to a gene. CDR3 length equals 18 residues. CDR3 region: CASSTTRQGADSNQPQHF. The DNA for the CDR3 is TGTGCCAGCTCAACGACCCGGCAGGGGGCCGATAGCAATCAGCCCCAGCATTTT.

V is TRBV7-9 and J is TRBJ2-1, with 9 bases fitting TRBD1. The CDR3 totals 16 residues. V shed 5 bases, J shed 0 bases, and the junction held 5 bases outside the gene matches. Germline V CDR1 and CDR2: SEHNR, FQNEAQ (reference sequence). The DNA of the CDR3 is TGTGCCAGCAGCCCATCGGGACAGGGCTCCTACAATGAGCAGTTCTTC. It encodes CASSPSGQGSYNEQFF.

CDR3 in DNA: TGCGCCAGCAGCCCGGGACTAGCGGGAGTGGGAGTCTACGAGCAGTACTTC. Residues: CASSPGLAGVGVYEQYF. The gene calls are TRBV5-1 and TRBJ2-5, with 14 positions matching TRBD2. The J call is in doubt because the DNA end fits TRBJ2-7 better. Germline CDR1 and CDR2: SGHRS and YFSETQ. The CDR3 extends over 17 amino acids.

The CDR3 DNA sequence: TGTGCCAGCAGCGAGGGGGACTCCGGTTGGGATACGCAGTATTTT. It codes for CASSEGDSGWDTQYF. J is TRBJ2-3 and V is TRBV2, with D tentatively TRBD1 or TRBD2 (6 bases each). Germline CDR1 and CDR2: SNHLY and FYNNEI. The V end was cut by 6 bases, the J end by 6 bases, with 19 bases between. CDR3 length: 15 amino acids.

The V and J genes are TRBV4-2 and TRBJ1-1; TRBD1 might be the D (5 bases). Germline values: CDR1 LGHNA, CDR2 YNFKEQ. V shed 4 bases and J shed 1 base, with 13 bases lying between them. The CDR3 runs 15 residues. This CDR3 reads CASSRSGLKNTEAFF. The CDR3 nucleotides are TGTGCCAGCAGCCGGTCGGGGCTAAAGAACACTGAAGCTTTCTTT.

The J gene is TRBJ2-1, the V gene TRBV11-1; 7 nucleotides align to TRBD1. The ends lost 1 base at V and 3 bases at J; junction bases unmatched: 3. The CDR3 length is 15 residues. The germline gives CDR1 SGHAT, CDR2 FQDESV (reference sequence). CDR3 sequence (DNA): TGTGCCAGCAGCTTAGGACAGGGCAGCTACAATGAGCAGTTCTTC. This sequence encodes CASSLGQGSYNEQFF.